Sequencing of this T cell receptor (beta chain) was carried out in a study of shared clonotypes between healthy human individuals. This clone was counted many times. Genomic DNA of each subset was evenly split across several immunoSEQ plates. It was 250 to 350 ng DNA, some 28,000 T cell genomes, that went into each replicate PCR of unsorted PBMC. Unsorted PBMCs provided DNA that was sequenced on ten immunoSEQ deep assay plates. Using immunoSEQ multiplex PCR, the repertoire was profiled, and TCRdb retains in-frame clones only, with some absent. Of 500,000 to 650,000 clones listed, roughly 79% are singletons. Genomic DNA came from tens of millions of PBMCs in unsorted samples. Germline V lookup: CDR1 SGHRS, CDR2 YFSETQ. This CDR3 is 14 amino acids long. Between the trimmed V and J ends, which lost 4 bases and 7 bases, there was a span of 15 bases.

The V and J genes are TRBV5-1 and TRBJ1-5, with D uncertain. Specimen: PBMCs. This receptor was identified in a woman in her 40s in good health. Some clones in this sample may be carry-over from other donors' samples. The CDR3 is CASSPPPGGQPQHF. In DNA, the CDR3 is TGCGCCAGCAGCCCACCCCCGGGTGGGCAGCCCCAGCATTTT.